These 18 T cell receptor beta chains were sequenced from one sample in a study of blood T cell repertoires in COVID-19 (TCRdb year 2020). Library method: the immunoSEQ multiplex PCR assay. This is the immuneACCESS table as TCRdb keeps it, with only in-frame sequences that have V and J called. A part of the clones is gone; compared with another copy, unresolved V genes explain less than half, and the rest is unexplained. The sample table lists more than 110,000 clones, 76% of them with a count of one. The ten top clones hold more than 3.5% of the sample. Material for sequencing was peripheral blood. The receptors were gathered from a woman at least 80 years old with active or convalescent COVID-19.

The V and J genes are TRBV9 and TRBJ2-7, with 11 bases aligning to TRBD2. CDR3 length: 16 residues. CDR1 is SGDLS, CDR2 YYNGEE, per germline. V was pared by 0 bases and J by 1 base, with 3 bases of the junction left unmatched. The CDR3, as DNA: TGTGCCAGCAGCGTAGAGTCTAGCGGGGGGTCCTACGAGCAGTACTTC. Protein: CASSVESSGGSYEQYF.

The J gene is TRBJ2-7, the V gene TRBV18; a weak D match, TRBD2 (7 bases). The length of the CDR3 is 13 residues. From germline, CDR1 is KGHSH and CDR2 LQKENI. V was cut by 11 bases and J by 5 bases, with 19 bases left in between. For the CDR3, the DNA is TGTGCCTCCGGTGGGGGGGCAAGGAACGAGCAGTACTTC. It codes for CASGGGARNEQYF.

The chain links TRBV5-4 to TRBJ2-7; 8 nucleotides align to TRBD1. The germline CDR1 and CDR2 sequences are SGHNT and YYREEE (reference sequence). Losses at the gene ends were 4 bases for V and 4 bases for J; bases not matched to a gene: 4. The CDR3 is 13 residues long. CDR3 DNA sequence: TGTGCCAGCAGCCCGCGGGACAGGTACGAGCAGTACTTC. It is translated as CASSPRDRYEQYF.

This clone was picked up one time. DNA for the CDR3: TGTGCCAGCCGAGGGGGAGTTGGGCAGCCCCAGCATTTT. It yields the protein CASRGGVGQPQHF. The chain links TRBV3-1 (or the pseudogene TRBV3-2) to TRBJ1-5; D possibly corresponds to TRBD1 (6 bases). Germline CDR1 LGHDT, CDR2 YNNKEL (reference sequence). Deletions cut 8 bases from V and 7 bases from J, with 15 bases between. The CDR3 runs 13 residues.

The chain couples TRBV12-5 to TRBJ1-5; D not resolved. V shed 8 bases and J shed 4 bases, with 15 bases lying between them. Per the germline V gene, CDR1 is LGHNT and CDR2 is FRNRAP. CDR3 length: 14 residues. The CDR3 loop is CASSFFGGNQPQHF. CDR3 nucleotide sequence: TGTGCTAGTTCTTTCTTCGGAGGGAATCAGCCCCAGCATTTT.

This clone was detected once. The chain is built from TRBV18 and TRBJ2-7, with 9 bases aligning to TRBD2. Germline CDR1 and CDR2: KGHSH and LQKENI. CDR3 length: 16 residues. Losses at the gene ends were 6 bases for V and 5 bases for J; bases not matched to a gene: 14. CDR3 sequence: CASSDGVVAGVNEQYF. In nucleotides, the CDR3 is TGTGCCAGCTCGGACGGGGTGGTAGCGGGGGTGAACGAGCAGTACTTC. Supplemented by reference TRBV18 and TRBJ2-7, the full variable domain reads NAGVMQNPRHLVRRRGQEARLRCSPMKGHSHVYWYRQLPEEGLKFMVYLQKENIIDESGMPKERFSAEFPKEGPSILRIQQVVRGDSAAYFCASSDGVVAGVNEQYFGPGTRLTVT.

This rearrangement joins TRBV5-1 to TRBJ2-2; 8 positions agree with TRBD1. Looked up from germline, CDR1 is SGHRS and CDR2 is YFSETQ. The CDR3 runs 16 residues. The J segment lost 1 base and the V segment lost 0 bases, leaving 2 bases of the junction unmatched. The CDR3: CASSLADRGNTGELFF. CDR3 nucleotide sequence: TGCGCCAGCAGCTTGGCCGACAGGGGGAACACCGGGGAGCTGTTTTTT. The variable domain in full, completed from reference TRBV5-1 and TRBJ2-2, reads KAGVTQTPRYLIKTRGQQVTLSCSPISGHRSVSWYQQTPGQGLQFLFEYFSETQRNKGNFPGRFSGRQFSNSRSEMNVSTLELGDSALYLCASSLADRGNTGELFFGEGSRLTVL.

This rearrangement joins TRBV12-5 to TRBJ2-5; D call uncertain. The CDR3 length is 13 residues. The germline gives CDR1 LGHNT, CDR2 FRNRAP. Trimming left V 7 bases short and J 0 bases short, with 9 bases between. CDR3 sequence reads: CASAVLYQETQYF. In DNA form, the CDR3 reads TGTGCTAGTGCTGTATTGTACCAAGAGACCCAGTACTTC.

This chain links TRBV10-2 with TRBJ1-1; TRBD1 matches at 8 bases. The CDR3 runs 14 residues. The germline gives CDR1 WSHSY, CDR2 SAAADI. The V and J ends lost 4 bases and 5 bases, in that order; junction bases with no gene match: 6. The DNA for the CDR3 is TGCGCCAGCAGTGTGGACAGGGTCAGTACTGAAGCTTTCTTT. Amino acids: CASSVDRVSTEAFF.

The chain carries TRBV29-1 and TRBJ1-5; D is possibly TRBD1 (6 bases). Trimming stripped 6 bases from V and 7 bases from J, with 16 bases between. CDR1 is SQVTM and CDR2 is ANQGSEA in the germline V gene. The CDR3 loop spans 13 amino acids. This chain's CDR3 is CSVSAGAGQPQHF. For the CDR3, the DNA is TGCAGCGTGTCTGCAGGGGCAGGGCAGCCCCAGCATTTT.

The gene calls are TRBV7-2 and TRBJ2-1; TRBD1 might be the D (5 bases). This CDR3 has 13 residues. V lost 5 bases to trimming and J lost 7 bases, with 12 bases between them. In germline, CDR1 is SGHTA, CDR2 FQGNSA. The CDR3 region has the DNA TGTGCCAGCAGCCCTTCAGGGTTAAATGAGCAGTTCTTC. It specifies CASSPSGLNEQFF.

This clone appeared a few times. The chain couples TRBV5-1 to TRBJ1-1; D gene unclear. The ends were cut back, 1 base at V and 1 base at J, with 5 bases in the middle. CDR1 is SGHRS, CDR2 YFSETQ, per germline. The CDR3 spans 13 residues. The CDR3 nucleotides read TGCGCCAGCAGCTTGCAGGAGAACACTGAAGCTTTCTTT. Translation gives CASSLQENTEAFF.

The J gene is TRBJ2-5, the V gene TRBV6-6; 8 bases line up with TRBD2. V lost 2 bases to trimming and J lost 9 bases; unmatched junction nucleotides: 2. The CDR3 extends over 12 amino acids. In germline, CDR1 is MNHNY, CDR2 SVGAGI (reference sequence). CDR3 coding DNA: TGTGCCAGCAGTTACATCGGGAGGGCCCAGTACTTC. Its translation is CASSYIGRAQYF.

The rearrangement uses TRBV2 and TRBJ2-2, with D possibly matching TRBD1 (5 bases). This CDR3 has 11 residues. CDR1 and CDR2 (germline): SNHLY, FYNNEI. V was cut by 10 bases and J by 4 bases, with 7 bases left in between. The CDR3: CATRGTGELFF. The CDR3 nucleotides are TGTGCCACAAGGGGCACCGGGGAGCTGTTTTTT.

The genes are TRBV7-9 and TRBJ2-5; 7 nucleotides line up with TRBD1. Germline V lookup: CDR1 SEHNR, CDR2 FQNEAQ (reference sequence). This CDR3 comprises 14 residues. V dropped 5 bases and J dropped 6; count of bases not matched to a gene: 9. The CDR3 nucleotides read TGTGCCAGCAGCCCAAGACAGGGCGAAAAGACCCAGTACTTC. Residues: CASSPRQGEKTQYF.

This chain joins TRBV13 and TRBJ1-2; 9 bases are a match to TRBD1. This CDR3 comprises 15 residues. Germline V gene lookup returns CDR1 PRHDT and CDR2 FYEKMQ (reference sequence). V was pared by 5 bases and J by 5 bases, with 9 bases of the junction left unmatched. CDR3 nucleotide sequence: TGTGCCAGCAGCGCAAGATCGGGACAGGGATATGGCTACACCTTC. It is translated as CASSARSGQGYGYTF.

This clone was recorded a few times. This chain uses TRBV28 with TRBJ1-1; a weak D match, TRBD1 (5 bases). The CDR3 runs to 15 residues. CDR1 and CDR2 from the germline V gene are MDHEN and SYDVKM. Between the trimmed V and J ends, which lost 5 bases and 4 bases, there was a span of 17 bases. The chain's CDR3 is CASSPIGVGGTEAFF. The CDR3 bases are TGTGCCAGCAGTCCGATCGGGGTGGGGGGCACTGAAGCTTTCTTT.

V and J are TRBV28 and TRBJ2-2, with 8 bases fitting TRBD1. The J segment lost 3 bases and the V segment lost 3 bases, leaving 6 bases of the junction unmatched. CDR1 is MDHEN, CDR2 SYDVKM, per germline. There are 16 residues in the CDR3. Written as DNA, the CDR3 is TGTGCCAGCAGTTTTTTCAGGACAGGGTACACCGGGGAGCTGTTTTTT. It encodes CASSFFRTGYTGELFF.